Following are 2 T cell receptor beta chains from one sample sequenced in a study of T cell repertoires in cytomegalovirus infection. No antigen has been assigned to these receptors. A single record per CDR3 protein comes from TCRdb applying MiXCR to the reads. The repertoire holds over 100,000 distinct CDR3 sequences, with around 30% as singletons. Sequenced here: CD8+ T cells from cultured PBMCs, sampled from culture after CMV antigen stimulation. The receptor set was obtained from a human donor in good health (CMV status not recorded). Some clones in this sample may be carry-over from other donors' samples.

J is TRBJ1-2 and V is TRBV12-3 or TRBV12-4; D is ambiguous. The CDR3 totals 13 residues. V gave up 2 bases and J gave up 3 bases, with 7 bases separating them. The CDR3 region is CASSLPGDYGYTF. In DNA form, the CDR3 reads TGTGCCAGCAGTTTACCCGGGGACTATGGCTACACCTTC.

The chain carries TRBV4-1 and TRBJ1-1; D uncertain. Germline loops: CDR1 MGHRA, CDR2 YSYEKL. Trimming removed 4 bases at V and 0 bases at J, with 12 bases between. CDR3 length: 15 amino acids. The CDR3 DNA reads TGCGCCAGCAGCCCCTCACAAGGAATGAACACTGAAGCTTTCTTT. This codes for CASSPSQGMNTEAFF.